Each of the 30 T cell receptor beta chains below was sequenced from the same sample in a study of blood T cell repertoires in COVID-19. Sequenced by immunoSEQ multiplex PCR; TCRdb stores in-frame clones only, minus some. The profile shows roughly 230,000 clones, around 81% of them singletons. The sample taken for sequencing was peripheral blood. All receptors come from a man aged 45-65 years with active or convalescent COVID-19.

The gene calls are TRBV28 and TRBJ1-6, with 7 bases aligning to TRBD1. V shed 1 base and J 6 bases; nucleotides not matched to a gene: 6. The length of the CDR3 is 16 residues. Germline CDR1 and CDR2: MDHEN and SYDVKM. The CDR3 region has the DNA TGTGCCAGCAGTTTATATGGGACAGCCCTTAATTCACCCCTCCACTTT. Protein product: CASSLYGTALNSPLHF.

V usage is TRBV3-1 (or the pseudogene TRBV3-2) and J usage is TRBJ1-1; D gene ambiguous. This CDR3 is 17 amino acids long. In germline, CDR1 is LGHDT, CDR2 YNNKEL (reference sequence). The germline V and J ends were trimmed by 2 bases and 1 base, with 17 bases remaining between them. CDR3: CASSQRSLPTANTEAFF. The CDR3 coding sequence is TGTGCCAGCAGCCAACGGTCTCTCCCTACAGCGAACACTGAAGCTTTCTTT.

The V gene is TRBV5-8, the J gene TRBJ2-7, with D perhaps TRBD1 (5 bases). The length of the CDR3 is 18 residues. Germline V lookup: CDR1 SGHTS, CDR2 YDEGEE. The V end lost 2 bases, the J end lost 4 bases, and 25 bases lay between the germline ends. The CDR3 loop reads CASSFRTRGSNFLYEQYF. The CDR3 nucleotides read TGTGCCAGCAGCTTTCGGACAAGGGGATCGAACTTCCTTTACGAGCAGTACTTC.

The CDR3 nucleotides read TGTGCCTGGAGTCCCGACAGAACCAGTAGCTATGGCTACACCTTC. It specifies CAWSPDRTSSYGYTF. The rearrangement links TRBV30 to TRBJ1-2; perhaps TRBD1 as D (5 bases). The CDR3 sequence is 15 residues long. From germline, CDR1 is GTSNPN and CDR2 SVGIG (reference sequence). V lost 2 bases to trimming and J lost 4 bases, with 17 bases between them.

In its sample, this clone was seen once. The rearrangement uses TRBV28 and TRBJ1-5; D call uncertain. The V end lost 7 bases, the J end lost 0 bases, and 7 bases lay between the germline ends. CDR3 length: 13 residues. In germline, CDR1 is MDHEN, CDR2 SYDVKM. CDR3 amino acids: CASTSFSNQPQHF. CDR3 nucleotide sequence: TGTGCCAGCACGTCCTTTAGCAATCAGCCCCAGCATTTT.

The chain uses TRBV5-5 and TRBJ2-2; a weak D match, TRBD2 (5 bases). Trimming took 5 bases from V and 0 from J, leaving 14 bases between them. Germline values: CDR1 SGHKS, CDR2 YYEKEE (reference sequence). This CDR3 is built from 16 residues. CDR3 coding DNA: TGTGCCAGCAGGGAACCCGGGAATTCGAACACCGGGGAGCTGTTTTTT. It encodes CASREPGNSNTGELFF. Combining the CDR3 with reference TRBV5-5 and TRBJ2-2 gives the whole variable domain DAGVTQSPTHLIKTRGQQVTLRCSPISGHKSVSWYQQVLGQGPQFIFQYYEKEERGRGNFPDRFSARQFPNYSSELNVNALLLGDSALYLCASREPGNSNTGELFFGEGSRLTVL.

This sequence joins TRBV4-2 and TRBJ1-2; D is unresolved. This CDR3 has 13 amino acids. Germline loops: CDR1 LGHNA, CDR2 YNFKEQ. V gave up 3 bases and J gave up 2 bases, with 7 bases separating them. The CDR3 spells CASSHTDNYGYTF. DNA for the CDR3: TGTGCCAGCAGCCATACAGACAACTATGGCTACACCTTC.

The chain couples TRBV30 to TRBJ2-5; a possible D gene is TRBD1 (5 bases). Trimming left V 4 bases short and J 5 bases short, with 32 bases between. The germline gives CDR1 GTSNPN, CDR2 SVGIG (reference sequence). The CDR3 has 19 residues. The CDR3 loop is CAWTPSPPDKDKKWETQYF. As DNA, the CDR3 is TGTGCCTGGACCCCCAGCCCCCCAGACAAGGACAAGAAGTGGGAGACCCAGTACTTC. Drawing the rest from reference TRBV30 and TRBJ2-5, the complete variable domain is SQTIHQWPATLVQPVGSPLSLECTVEGTSNPNLYWYRQAAGRGLQLLFYSVGIGQISSEVPQNLSASRPQDRQFILSSKKLLLSDSGFYLCAWTPSPPDKDKKWETQYFGPGTRLLVL.

The chain has TRBV7-9 and TRBJ2-1; D might be TRBD2 (6 bases). The V gene lost 10 bases and the J gene lost 8 bases, with 15 bases spanning the gap. Germline-derived CDR1 and CDR2 are SEHNR and FQNEAQ (reference sequence). CDR3 size: 12 residues. CDR3 in amino acids: CATGGSTDEQFF. The CDR3, as DNA: TGTGCCACCGGGGGATCTACGGATGAGCAGTTCTTC.

This rearrangement joins TRBV12-3 or TRBV12-4 to TRBJ1-6, with a weak D call TRBD1 (5 bases). The ends were cut back, 5 bases at V and 7 bases at J, with 9 bases in the middle. The CDR3 sequence is 13 residues long. The CDR3 spells CASSPGGNSPLHF. CDR3 coding DNA: TGTGCCAGCAGTCCCGGGGGAAATTCACCCCTCCACTTT.

This chain links TRBV2 with TRBJ1-3, with D perhaps matching TRBD1 (5 bases). The CDR3 sequence is 14 residues long. Germline values: CDR1 SNHLY, CDR2 FYNNEI. Trimming shortened V by 8 bases and J by 3 bases, and 14 bases separated the two germline ends. The DNA for the CDR3 is TGTGCCAGCTTCGCCTTAGGGGTTGGAAACACCATATATTTT. This encodes CASFALGVGNTIYF.

DNA of the CDR3: TGTGCCAGCAGCTGGGACAGCTTCGGCGAGCAGTACTTC. Translated, it gives CASSWDSFGEQYF. The chain is built from TRBV5-5 and TRBJ2-7; TRBD1 matches 7 bases. Trimming removed 3 bases from V and 6 bases from J; junction bases left unmatched: 6. The CDR3 is 13 amino acids. In germline, CDR1 is SGHKS, CDR2 YYEKEE (reference sequence).

The chain links TRBV7-2 to TRBJ2-7; D is unresolved. The CDR3 totals 13 residues. Trimming pared 2 bases from V and 0 bases from J, leaving 5 bases between. The V gene's germline CDR1 is SGHTA and CDR2 FQGNSA. CDR3 loop: CASSLSRSYEQYF. The CDR3 coding sequence is TGTGCCAGCAGCTTATCCCGCTCCTACGAGCAGTACTTC.

As concerns this clone: The same CDR3 is also encoded by other DNA sequences in this sample. The chain employs TRBV11-2 and TRBJ2-1, with TRBD2 identical over 10 bases. The ends lost 2 bases at V and 4 bases at J; junction bases unmatched: 5. The CDR3 sequence is 16 residues long. Germline loops: CDR1 SGHAT, CDR2 FQNNGV. CDR3 sequence reads: CASSLRLAGVYNEQFF. For the CDR3, the DNA is TGTGCCAGCAGCTTAAGGCTAGCGGGGGTATACAATGAGCAGTTCTTC.

The gene calls are TRBV18 and TRBJ2-3, with TRBD1 matching 9 bases. CDR1 and CDR2 from the germline V gene are KGHSH and LQKENI. This CDR3 region has 15 residues. The V segment lost 4 bases and the J segment 4 bases; nucleotides outside the gene matches: 6. CDR3 coding DNA: TGTGCCAGCTCACGCCGACAGGGGGAATCAGATACGCAGTATTTT. This gives the protein CASSRRQGESDTQYF.

J is TRBJ1-5 and V is TRBV6-2 or TRBV6-3; no definite D call. The CDR3 spans 14 residues. Trimming removed 6 bases from V and 3 bases from J, with 12 bases in between. CDR1 and CDR2 from the germline V gene are MNHEY and SVGEGT. DNA for the CDR3: TGTGCCAGCAGCCTTGGAGGGTACAATCAGCCCCAGCATTTT. This sequence encodes CASSLGGYNQPQHF.

This sequence joins TRBV29-1 and TRBJ2-3; maybe TRBD1 (5 bases). V was clipped by 6 bases and J by 7 bases, with 17 bases between them. The CDR3 is made up of 13 amino acids. Germline V gene lookup returns CDR1 SQVTM and CDR2 ANQGSEA. The CDR3 nucleotides are TGCAGCGTCAAAGACAGCTATACCTATACGCAGTATTTT. Translated, it gives CSVKDSYTYTQYF.

The V gene is TRBV27, the J gene TRBJ2-1; TRBD2 aligns across 8 bases. CDR3 length equals 13 residues. The ends lost 2 bases at V and 10 bases at J; junction bases unmatched: 4. In germline, CDR1 is MNHEY, CDR2 SMNVEV (reference sequence). CDR3 nucleotide sequence: TGTGCCAGCAGTTTAGCGGGGGGTGGGGAGCAGTTCTTC. It yields the protein CASSLAGGGEQFF.

The rearrangement uses TRBV5-6 and TRBJ2-3, with TRBD1 identical over 11 bases. The V and J ends lost 3 bases and 3 bases, in that order; junction bases with no gene match: 3. Germline lookup yields CDR1 SGHDT and CDR2 YYEEEE. The CDR3 length is 15 residues. The CDR3: CASSSDRGQTDTQYF. CDR3 sequence (DNA): TGTGCCAGCAGCTCGGACAGGGGGCAGACAGATACGCAGTATTTT.

The chain is built from TRBV5-8 and TRBJ1-5; D ambiguous. The germline V gene has CDR1 SGHTS and CDR2 YDEGEE. Trimming pared 4 bases from V and 6 bases from J, leaving 14 bases between. There are 14 residues in the CDR3. Here the CDR3 reads CASSHRAAGQPQHF. In DNA, the CDR3 is TGTGCCAGCAGCCACAGAGCGGCCGGTCAGCCCCAGCATTTT.

CDR3 nucleotides: TGTGCCAGCTCACGGTCCGAGGGGAACACTGAAGCTTTCTTT. It codes for CASSRSEGNTEAFF. The chain is built from TRBV18 and TRBJ1-1; no reliable D call. The CDR3 sequence is 14 residues long. Germline CDR1 is KGHSH and CDR2 is LQKENI. V was pared by 4 bases and J by 1 base, with 10 bases between.

The chain joins TRBV6-5 to TRBJ1-2; 8 bases are shared with TRBD1. Germline CDR1 and CDR2: MNHEY and SVGAGI. V lost 7 bases and J lost 6; bases outside the gene matches: 4. The CDR3 totals 12 residues. CDR3 sequence reads: CASTGTGNGYTF. The CDR3 region has the DNA TGTGCCAGCACCGGGACAGGAAATGGCTACACCTTC.

The CDR3 protein is CASRLTGSGNTIYF. The CDR3 coding sequence is TGTGCCAGCAGGCTGACAGGGTCTGGAAACACCATATATTTT. The chain uses TRBV6-5 and TRBJ1-3; TRBD1 aligns across 7 bases. J lost 1 base, V lost 6 bases, and 3 bases had no gene match. The CDR3 sequence is 14 residues long. Looked up from germline, CDR1 is MNHEY and CDR2 is SVGAGI.

There are a few counts of this clone. V is TRBV5-1 and J is TRBJ2-7, with 12 bases fitting TRBD2. Per germline, CDR1 SGHRS and CDR2 YFSETQ. The CDR3 consists of 15 residues. Trimming cost V 4 bases and J 3 bases; bases outside gene matches: 5. The CDR3 nucleotides are TGCGCCAGCAGCACCGGACTAGCGGGACTCTACGAGCAGTACTTC. Encoded protein: CASSTGLAGLYEQYF.

This sequence joins TRBV24-1 and TRBJ1-2; 7 positions match TRBD1. This CDR3 spans 13 amino acids. Germline V gives CDR1 KGHDR, CDR2 SFDVKD. Trimming at V came to 2 bases and at J to 8 bases, leaving 4 bases not matched to a gene. CDR3 bases: TGTGCCACCAGTGATTCGGGGACAGACGGCTACACCTTC. The encoded protein is CATSDSGTDGYTF.

This clone was counted once. V and J are TRBV5-4 and TRBJ1-2, with a possible D match to TRBD1 (5 bases). From germline, CDR1 is SGHNT and CDR2 YYREEE (reference sequence). The CDR3 is made up of 16 amino acids. The V end was cut by 1 base, the J end by 2 bases, with 15 bases between. The CDR3 reads CASSLSAAGGNYGYTF. CDR3 in DNA: TGTGCCAGCAGCTTGAGTGCAGCCGGGGGGAACTATGGCTACACCTTC.

This chain connects TRBV6-5 to TRBJ1-2, with a tentative D call TRBD1 (5 bases). CDR3 length: 16 amino acids. Germline V gene lookup returns CDR1 MNHEY and CDR2 SVGAGI. The V end lost 0 bases, the J end lost 7 bases, and 18 bases lay between the germline ends. CDR3 in amino acids: CASSYSRGGLGGGYTF. The CDR3 DNA reads TGTGCCAGCAGTTACTCCCGCGGGGGTTTGGGTGGTGGCTACACCTTC.

J is TRBJ2-6 and V is TRBV5-1; 7 nucleotides align to TRBD1. Unmatched junction bases numbered 5, after V lost 5 bases and J lost 3 bases. This CDR3 is 15 amino acids long. From germline, CDR1 is SGHRS and CDR2 YFSETQ. The CDR3 region is CASSQGDGGANVLTF. CDR3 DNA sequence: TGCGCCAGCAGTCAGGGGGATGGTGGGGCCAACGTCCTGACTTTC.

The chain carries TRBV2 and TRBJ1-4, with 8 bases that match TRBD1. Looked up from germline, CDR1 is SNHLY and CDR2 is FYNNEI. Losses at the gene ends were 6 bases for V and 0 bases for J; bases not matched to a gene: 3. CDR3 length equals 15 residues. CDR3 sequence reads: CASRDRVSTNEKLFF. The CDR3 region has the DNA TGTGCCAGCAGGGACAGGGTTTCAACTAATGAAAAACTGTTTTTT. The complete variable domain, with remaining parts taken from reference TRBV2 and TRBJ1-4, reads EPEVTQTPSHQVTQMGQEVILRCVPISNHLYFYWYRQILGQKVEFLVSFYNNEISEKSEIFDDQFSVERPDGSNFTLKIRSTKLEDSAMYFCASRDRVSTNEKLFFGSGTQLSVL.

The chain links TRBV5-5 to TRBJ2-5; 8 bases map to TRBD2. V gave up 1 base and J gave up 3 bases; unmatched junction bases: 5. The CDR3 totals 15 residues. Germline V CDR1 and CDR2: SGHKS, YYEKEE (reference sequence). CDR3 region: CASSLTGTREETQYF. The CDR3 bases are TGTGCCAGCAGCTTGACCGGGACTAGGGAAGAGACCCAGTACTTC.